These T cell receptor beta chains were read from a single sample in a study of CD8+CD57+ T cells in acquired aplastic anemia. One entry per CDR3 protein, called by TCRdb with MiXCR from the reads. This table has more than 150,000 distinct CDR3 sequences, less than 50% appearing once. Sequenced material: sorted CD4+, CD8+, or CD8+CD57+ T cells (not recorded which) from PBMCs. The receptors come from a human donor with aplastic anemia. Each CDR3 is given with its conserved first and last residue. Each record gives: J gene, V gene, clone size, D gene, CDR3 protein, CDR3 DNA. D genes are given only for firm matches. Size values are once, few and many counts, or a class for expanded clones, and some rows have none.

TRBJ1-2	TRBV20-1	few	.	CSAFDTRSGNTF	TGCAGTGCCTTCGACACCCGCTCTGGAAACACCTTC
TRBJ2-6	TRBV6-9	many	.	CASRGQAKVSGANVLTF	TGTGCCAGCAGGGGGCAGGCTAAAGTATCTGGGGCCAACGTCCTGACTTTC
TRBJ2-1	TRBV25-1	.	.	CARPGDSAQYNEQFF	TGTGCTAGGCCCGGAGACAGCGCCCAATACAATGAGCAGTTCTTC
TRBJ1-1	TRBV10-1	.	.	CASSDNRVNTEAFF	TGCGCCAGCAGTGATAACAGAGTGAACACTGAAGCTTTCTTT
TRBJ1-3	TRBV7-8	.	.	CATRWGPENTIYF	TGTGCCACACGGTGGGGCCCGGAAAACACCATATATTTT
TRBJ2-2	TRBV7-9	.	.	CASSLVERRAGELFF	.
TRBJ2-2	TRBV9	many	.	CASSVATVHTGELFF	TGTGCCAGCAGCGTAGCTACAGTTCACACCGGGGAGCTGTTTTTT
TRBJ1-1	TRBV18	.	TRBD1	CASSTGQGITEAFF	TGTGCCAGCTCAACGGGACAGGGAATCACTGAAGCTTTCTTT
TRBJ1-1	TRBV7-9	many	TRBD1	CASRPTGGNTEAFF	TGTGCCAGCAGGCCCACAGGGGGGAACACTGAAGCTTTCTTT
TRBJ2-1	TRBV2	.	TRBD1	CAGKPGGKRDEQFF	TGTGCCGGCAAACCAGGGGGAAAGAGGGATGAGCAGTTCTTC
TRBJ2-2	TRBV5-4	many	TRBD1	CASSPPTGGTGELFF	TGTGCCAGCAGCCCTCCCACAGGGGGCACCGGGGAGCTGTTTTTT
TRBJ1-2	TRBV9	.	.	CASSVVGEGYTF	TGTGCCAGCAGCGTAGTCGGGGAGGGATACACCTTC
TRBJ2-5	TRBV20-1	.	TRBD2	CSAISGGRRETQYF	TGCAGTGCTATTAGCGGGGGCCGACGGGAGACCCAGTACTTC